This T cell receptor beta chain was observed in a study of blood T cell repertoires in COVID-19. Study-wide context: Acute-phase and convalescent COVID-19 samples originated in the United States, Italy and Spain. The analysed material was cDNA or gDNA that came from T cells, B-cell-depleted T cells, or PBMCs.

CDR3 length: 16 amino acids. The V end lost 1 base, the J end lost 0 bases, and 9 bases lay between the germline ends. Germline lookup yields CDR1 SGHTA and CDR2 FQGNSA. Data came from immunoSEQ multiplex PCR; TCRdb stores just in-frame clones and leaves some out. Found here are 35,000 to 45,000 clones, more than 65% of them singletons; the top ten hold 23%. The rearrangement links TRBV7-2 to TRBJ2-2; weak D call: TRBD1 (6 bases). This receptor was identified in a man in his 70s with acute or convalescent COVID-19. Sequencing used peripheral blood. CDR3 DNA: TGTGCCAGCAGCTTAGTCGGACAGCCGAACACCGGGGAGCTGTTTTTT. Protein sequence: CASSLVGQPNTGELFF.